These 14 T cell receptor beta chains share one sample of origin, sequenced in a study of blood T cell repertoires in COVID-19. Only in-frame clones appear in the TCRdb table, and some are missing; sequencing was by immunoSEQ multiplex PCR. This table holds hundreds of thousands of clones, 85% found once. Sequencing was done on a sample of peripheral blood. The receptors were sampled from a woman under 30 with acute or convalescent COVID-19.

This clone was detected once. V is TRBV10-2 and J is TRBJ2-1; 9 nucleotides align to TRBD1. Trimming removed 0 bases from V and 6 bases from J; junction bases left unmatched: 0. Germline values: CDR1 WSHSY, CDR2 SAAADI. This CDR3 has 14 residues. The CDR3 reads CASSESGQGNEQFF. The CDR3 nucleotides are TGCGCCAGCAGTGAGTCGGGACAGGGCAATGAGCAGTTCTTC.

The rearrangement joins TRBV29-1 to TRBJ1-2; D is uncertain. With 0 bases removed from V and 5 bases from J, the gap between germline ends came to 16 bases. Germline V gene lookup returns CDR1 SQVTM and CDR2 ANQGSEA. The CDR3 totals 15 residues. The CDR3 loop is CSVEDPASLGYGYTF. CDR3 sequence (DNA): TGCAGCGTTGAAGATCCGGCCAGTCTAGGATATGGCTACACCTTC.

The CDR3 here is CASSLRQARGNTIYF. Here the CDR3 DNA reads TGTGCCAGCAGCCTCCGACAGGCACGGGGAAACACCATATATTTT. V is TRBV6-5 and J is TRBJ1-3; D is perhaps TRBD1 (6 bases). Germline lookup yields CDR1 MNHEY and CDR2 SVGAGI. CDR3 length: 15 residues. Deletions cut 6 bases from V and 4 bases from J, with 16 bases between.

A single count supports this clone. V gene TRBV14 combines with J gene TRBJ2-2, with D possibly TRBD1 on 5 matching bases. Per the germline V gene, CDR1 is SGHDN and CDR2 is FVKESK. The CDR3 is made up of 15 amino acids. Trimming removed 8 bases at V and 0 bases at J, with 13 bases between. As DNA, the CDR3 is TGTGCCAGCCGCCCCATAGGGGCGAACACCGGGGAGCTGTTTTTT. Protein product: CASRPIGANTGELFF.

About this clone: Other DNA sequences from this sample encode an identical CDR3 as well. The V and J genes are TRBV27 and TRBJ2-7; possible D gene TRBD1, 6 bases. V was clipped by 6 bases and J by 2 bases, with 17 bases between them. Germline V gene data show CDR1 as MNHEY and CDR2 as SMNVEV (reference sequence). The CDR3 covers 15 residues. The CDR3 DNA reads TGTGCCAGCAGGCCCGGACAGCCGTATACCTACGAGCAGTACTTC. The encoded protein is CASRPGQPYTYEQYF.

This clone was observed once. The chain joins TRBV29-1 to TRBJ1-4; TRBD1 might be the D (5 bases). The V gene's germline CDR1 is SQVTM and CDR2 ANQGSEA. The CDR3 totals 14 residues. The germline V and J ends were trimmed by 5 bases and 7 bases, with 17 bases remaining between them. The CDR3 DNA follows: TGCAGCGTTACCTTGTTTGGGGCCAGTGAAAAACTGTTTTTT. It encodes CSVTLFGASEKLFF.

A note on this clone: Other DNA sequences in the same sample also yield this CDR3. The rearrangement links TRBV24-1 to TRBJ2-1; possibly TRBD2 for D (5 bases). V was trimmed by 4 bases and J by 5 bases, leaving 11 bases between them. The CDR3 is 14 residues long. Germline V gives CDR1 KGHDR, CDR2 SFDVKD. The CDR3: CATSDPPGDNEQFF. CDR3 nucleotide sequence: TGTGCCACCAGTGACCCCCCCGGGGACAATGAGCAGTTCTTC.

V and J are TRBV7-2 and TRBJ1-5; 7 bases agree with TRBD1. The CDR3 is made up of 15 amino acids. Trimming took 7 bases from V and 7 from J; bases not matched to a gene: 13. Per the germline V gene, CDR1 is SGHTA and CDR2 is FQGNSA. The CDR3 is CASTPRATGFQPQHF. CDR3 bases: TGTGCCAGCACCCCCCGGGCGACAGGGTTCCAGCCCCAGCATTTT.

This chain uses TRBV11-2 with TRBJ2-1; 9 bases match TRBD2. Germline assignment: CDR1 SGHAT and CDR2 FQNNGV. The CDR3 has 17 residues. Germline trimming cut 0 bases from V and 4 bases from J; bases unmatched to any gene: 7. CDR3 DNA: TGTGCCAGCAGCTTAGATAGAGGCCTAGCGGGATACAATGAGCAGTTCTTC. This sequence encodes CASSLDRGLAGYNEQFF. Using reference TRBV11-2 and TRBJ2-1 for the parts outside the CDR3, the full variable domain is EAGVAQSPRYKIIEKRQSVAFWCNPISGHATLYWYQQILGQGPKLLIQFQNNGVVDDSQLPKDRFSAERLKGVDSTLKIQPAKLEDSAVYLCASSLDRGLAGYNEQFFGPGTRLTVL.

V usage is TRBV27 and J usage is TRBJ1-2; tentative D call: TRBD1 (5 bases). Trimming removed 10 bases at V and 6 bases at J, with 18 bases between. CDR3 length equals 13 residues. Germline assignment: CDR1 MNHEY and CDR2 SMNVEV (reference sequence). Here the CDR3 DNA reads TGTGCCACCCGGGAGCCTGGGGCCGATGGCTACACCTTC. Its protein product is CATREPGADGYTF.

The chain has TRBV12-3 or TRBV12-4 and TRBJ2-5; a weak D match, TRBD2 (7 bases). This CDR3 is 11 amino acids long. Trimming shortened V by 6 bases and J by 9 bases, and 11 bases separated the two germline ends. As DNA, the CDR3 is TGTGCCAGCAGGATAGGGGGGGCCCAGTACTTC. Its translation: CASRIGGAQYF.

V and J are TRBV7-6 and TRBJ1-1; D is possibly TRBD1 (6 bases). Germline lookup yields CDR1 SGHVS and CDR2 FNYEAQ. The CDR3 runs 15 residues. Trimming took off 5 bases at V and 0 bases at J, with 13 bases between the two ends. DNA for the CDR3: TGTGCCAGCAGCCCAGGCAGGGGATTGAACACTGAAGCTTTCTTT. This sequence encodes CASSPGRGLNTEAFF.

This clone was recorded a few times. This chain links TRBV11-2 with TRBJ2-3, with TRBD2 identical over 9 bases. V lost 4 bases, J lost 2 bases, and 10 bases stayed unmatched. In germline, CDR1 is SGHAT, CDR2 FQNNGV. This CDR3 region has 17 residues. In DNA, the CDR3 is TGTGCCAGCAGCTCCGCCGGGACTAGCAGGGTCACAGATACGCAGTATTTT. Translating it yields CASSSAGTSRVTDTQYF.

V gene TRBV5-8 combines with J gene TRBJ2-5, with 7 bases identical to TRBD2. The CDR3 is 14 amino acids. Germline-derived CDR1 and CDR2 are SGHTS and YDEGEE. V lost 4 bases and J lost 3; bases outside the gene matches: 6. This CDR3 is CASSGRAGEETQYF. The CDR3 DNA follows: TGTGCCAGCAGCGGCCGGGCGGGAGAAGAGACCCAGTACTTC.